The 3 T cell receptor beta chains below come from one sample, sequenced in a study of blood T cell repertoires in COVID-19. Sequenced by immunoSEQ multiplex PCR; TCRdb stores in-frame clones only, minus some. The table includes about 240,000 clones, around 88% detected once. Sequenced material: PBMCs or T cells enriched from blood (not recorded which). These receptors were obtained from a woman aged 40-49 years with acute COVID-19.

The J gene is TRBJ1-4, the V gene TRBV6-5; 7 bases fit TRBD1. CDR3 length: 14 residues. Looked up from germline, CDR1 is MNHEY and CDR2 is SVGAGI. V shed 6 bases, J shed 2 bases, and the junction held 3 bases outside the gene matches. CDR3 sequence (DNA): TGTGCCAGCAGGCGACAGGGCACTAATGAAAAACTGTTTTTT. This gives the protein CASRRQGTNEKLFF.

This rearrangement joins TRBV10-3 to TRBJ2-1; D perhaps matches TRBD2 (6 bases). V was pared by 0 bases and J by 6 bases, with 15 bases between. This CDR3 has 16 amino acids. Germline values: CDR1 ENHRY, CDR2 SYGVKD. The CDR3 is CAISESLSSVPNEQFF. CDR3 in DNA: TGTGCCATCAGTGAGTCATTGTCTAGCGTCCCCAATGAGCAGTTCTTC.

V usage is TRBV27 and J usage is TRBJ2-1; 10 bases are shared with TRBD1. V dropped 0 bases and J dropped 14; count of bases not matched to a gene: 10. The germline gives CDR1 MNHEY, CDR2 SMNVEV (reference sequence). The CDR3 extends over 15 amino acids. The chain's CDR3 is CASSLSGTGAPSKFF. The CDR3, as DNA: TGTGCCAGCAGTTTATCCGGGACAGGGGCCCCCTCCAAGTTCTTC.